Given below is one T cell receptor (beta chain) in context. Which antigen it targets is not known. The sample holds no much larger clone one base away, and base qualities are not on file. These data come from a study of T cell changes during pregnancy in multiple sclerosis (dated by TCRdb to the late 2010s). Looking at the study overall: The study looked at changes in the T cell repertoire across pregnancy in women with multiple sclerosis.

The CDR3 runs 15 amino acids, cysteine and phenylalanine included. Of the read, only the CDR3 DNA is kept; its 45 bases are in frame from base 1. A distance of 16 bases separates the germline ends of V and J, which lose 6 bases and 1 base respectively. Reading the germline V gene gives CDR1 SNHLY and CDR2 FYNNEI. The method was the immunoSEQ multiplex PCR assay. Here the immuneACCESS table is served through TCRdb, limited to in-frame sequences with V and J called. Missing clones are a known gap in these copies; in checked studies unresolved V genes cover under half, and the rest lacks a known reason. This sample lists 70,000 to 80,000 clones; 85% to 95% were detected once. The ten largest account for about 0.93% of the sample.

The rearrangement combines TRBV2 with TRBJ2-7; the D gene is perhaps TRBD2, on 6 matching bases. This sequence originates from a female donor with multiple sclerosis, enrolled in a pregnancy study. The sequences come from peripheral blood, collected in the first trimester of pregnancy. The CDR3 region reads CASRIQGGISYEQYF. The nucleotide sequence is TGTGCCAGCAGGATTCAGGGAGGTATATCCTACGAGCAGTACTTC.